These 12 T cell receptor beta chains were sequenced from one sample in a study of post-analysis software for immune sequencing data. The library was made from cDNA and included unique molecular identifiers. TCRdb itself ran the PCR reads through MiXCR, one entry per CDR3 protein. The repertoire consists of approximately 440,000 distinct CDR3 sequences, with under 55% occurring once and the leading ten covering about an eighth. Study outcomes and limitations: In patients, TRBV5-6, TRBV5-1 and TRBV20-1 belonged to four or five TRBV segments found more frequently than in controls.

Their specific antigens are unknown. Sequencing used blood. The receptors were sampled from a girl aged 10 to 17 with multiple sclerosis.

This chain joins TRBV20-1 and TRBJ1-2, with TRBD1 matching over 9 bases. The CDR3 sequence is 14 residues long. The V gene end was trimmed by 6 bases and the J gene end by 5 bases; junction bases not matched to a gene: 10. Germline V gene lookup returns CDR1 DFQATT and CDR2 SNEGSKA (reference sequence). The CDR3 spells CSARDRARLYGYTF. CDR3 DNA: TGCAGTGCCCGGGACAGGGCTCGACTTTATGGCTACACCTTC.

V usage is TRBV29-1 and J usage is TRBJ2-5; 8 bases line up with TRBD2. The CDR3 spans 17 residues. With V trimmed by 6 bases and J by 5 bases, 20 bases remained unmatched. CDR1 is SQVTM and CDR2 is ANQGSEA in the germline V gene. The CDR3 coding sequence is TGCAGCGTCGAATACTTCGGACTAGCAGGGTCTTTTGAGACCCAGTACTTC. Its translation: CSVEYFGLAGSFETQYF.

In DNA form, the CDR3 reads TGTGCCAGCAGCCAACTTCGGGGCGGGCAATGGAACAATGAGCAGTTCTTC. This sequence encodes CASSQLRGGQWNNEQFF. The genes are TRBV14 and TRBJ2-1, with D tentatively TRBD1 or TRBD2 (5 bases each). Germline assignment: CDR1 SGHDN and CDR2 FVKESK. The CDR3 consists of 17 residues. Deletions cut 2 bases from V and 5 bases from J, with 19 bases between. The entire variable domain, with the rest obtained from reference TRBV14 and TRBJ2-1, is as follows: EAGVTQFPSHSVIEKGQTVTLRCDPISGHDNLYWYRRVMGKEIKFLLHFVKESKQDESGMPNNRFLAERTGGTYSTLKVQPAELEDSGVYFCASSQLRGGQWNNEQFFGPGTRLTVL.

CDR3 in DNA: TGCGCCAGCAGCCGACTGGACAGGGAATCGGATACGCAGTATTTT. It translates to CASSRLDRESDTQYF. This sequence joins TRBV4-1 and TRBJ2-3; 8 bases align to TRBD1. The germline V gene has CDR1 MGHRA and CDR2 YSYEKL. This CDR3 is built from 15 residues. The ends lost 4 bases at V and 6 bases at J; junction bases unmatched: 9.

The genes are TRBV6-5 and TRBJ2-1; 10 nucleotides line up with TRBD1. Germline V gene data show CDR1 as MNHEY and CDR2 as SVGAGI. Trimming cost V 6 bases and J 7 bases; bases outside gene matches: 3. This CDR3 contains 13 residues. The CDR3 region is CASRRQGANEQFF. In DNA form, the CDR3 reads TGTGCCAGCAGACGACAGGGGGCTAATGAGCAGTTCTTC.

This clonotype was seen a few times. The CDR3 DNA sequence: TGCGCCAGCAGCCAAGGTCTTGGGACAGGGGTGACCCAGTACTTC. As protein: CASSQGLGTGVTQYF. V gene TRBV4-3 combines with J gene TRBJ2-5; 10 nucleotides agree with TRBD1. J gave up 7 bases and V 1 base, and 6 bases lay outside the gene matches. Germline V lookup: CDR1 LGHNA, CDR2 YSLEER. This CDR3 has 15 amino acids.

V and J are TRBV27 and TRBJ2-7; D perhaps matches TRBD1 (5 bases). The CDR3 length is 16 residues. Germline CDR1 reads MNHEY; CDR2 reads SMNVEV (reference sequence). V was clipped by 4 bases and J by 2 bases, with 18 bases between them. CDR3 in amino acids: CASSSITAGPTYEQYF. The CDR3 nucleotides are TGTGCCAGCAGTTCCATCACGGCAGGGCCTACCTACGAGCAGTACTTC.

The chain recombines TRBV7-3 with TRBJ2-7; 9 nucleotides match TRBD2. Germline V gene lookup returns CDR1 SGHTA and CDR2 FQGTGA. With 0 bases clipped from V and 3 bases from J, the junction kept 3 bases outside the gene matches. CDR3 size: 15 residues. This CDR3 is CASSLTAGGFYEQYF. The CDR3 DNA reads as TGTGCCAGCAGCTTAACAGCGGGAGGTTTCTACGAGCAGTACTTC.

This clonotype was observed a few times. The CDR3 loop reads CASSPTGQNYGYTF. In DNA form, the CDR3 reads TGTGCCAGCAGCCCCACGGGGCAAAACTATGGCTACACCTTC. The chain couples TRBV12-3 or TRBV12-4 to TRBJ1-2, with D perhaps matching TRBD1 (5 bases). V lost 6 bases and J 2 bases, leaving 13 bases between the germline ends. The CDR3 consists of 14 residues.

The chain recombines TRBV29-1 with TRBJ1-1; the D is unclear. V lost 6 bases to trimming and J lost 6 bases, with 11 bases between them. This CDR3 is 11 amino acids long. Germline lookup yields CDR1 SQVTM and CDR2 ANQGSEA. CDR3 bases: TGCAGCGTGGGAACAGAGTCTGAAGCTTTCTTT. It specifies CSVGTESEAFF.

Notes on this clonotype: One end of the junction varies from germline; a read error may be responsible. This sequence joins TRBV28 and TRBJ1-5; maybe TRBD1 (6 bases). There are 15 residues in the CDR3. Germline V gives CDR1 MDHEN, CDR2 SYDVKM. CDR3 sequence reads: CAGSLRGLGNQSQHF. DNA of the CDR3: TGTGCCGGCAGTTTAAGGGGGTTGGGCAATCAGTCCCAGCATTTT.

V gene TRBV15 combines with J gene TRBJ2-7; D is unresolved. This CDR3 has 12 residues. Looked up from germline, CDR1 is LNHNV and CDR2 is YYDKDF (reference sequence). Trimming cost V 0 bases and J 7 bases, with 7 bases left between them. The CDR3 bases are TGTGCCACCAGCAGAGATTTAGGGGAGCAGTACTTC. Translating gives CATSRDLGEQYF. The whole variable domain, remainder taken from reference TRBV15 and TRBJ2-7, is DAMVIQNPRYQVTQFGKPVTLSCSQTLNHNVMYWYQQKSSQAPKLLFHYYDKDFNNEADTPDNFQSRRPNTSFCFLDIRSPGLGDTAMYLCATSRDLGEQYFGPGTRLTVT.